A single T cell receptor beta chain is shown here with its context. Its antigen is unknown. For sequencing, a NextSeq 550 was employed. The Human TCR Profiling Kit (MiLaboratory) was used to make UMI-labeled 5' RACE TRB cDNA libraries. cDNA synthesis used the entire amount of extracted RNA, and PCR amplification then used the entire amount of cDNA produced. Libraries were prepared in parallel with an identical number of PCR cycles. The authors' pipeline ran thus. MIGEC and MiXCR extracted about 48,000 +/- 9,800 unique UMI-labeled TRB cDNA molecules per library, requiring at least two reads per UMI. On average, roughly 40,000 +/- 10,000 functional in-frame TRB CDR3 nucleotide clonotypes lacking stop codons were found per library. After each sample was downsampled to 5000 UMI-labeled TRB molecules, VDJtools was used to calculate diversity metrics such as normalized Shannon-Wiener and Chao1. VDJtools was used to calculate clonotype-size-weighted physicochemical properties of the central five CDR3 residues, namely interaction energy, strength, volume and Kidera factor 4. Reads reprocessed by TCRdb are summarized as one entry per CDR3 protein sequence, and DNA is absent. These V and J calls originate from TCRdb's pipeline instead of the authors' own analysis. The sample table holds 70,000 to 100,000 distinct CDR3 sequences. The top ten clonotypes cover 1.1% of the sample.

The CDR3 runs 17 amino acids, cysteine and phenylalanine included. A DNA sequence was not provided. Via the germline V gene, CDR1 is SGHTA and CDR2 FQGNSA. This sample was taken from a study of CXCR3-negative and CXCR3-positive naive CD8 T cells (dated by TCRdb to between 2018 and 2021). Study-wide context: In total, 110 million to 150 million TRB reads were obtained, corresponding to roughly 1.5 +/- 0.3 million reads per library. The diversity and physicochemical repertoire analyses included 11 donors pooled from two independent experiments. For the TRBV-TRBJ cluster analysis, the naive subsets came from 5 donors, while the memory cells came from 3 donors.

For every CD8+ T cell subset, over 250,000 cells were flow-sorted straight into RLT lysis buffer, and each subset was sorted in triplicate. To keep memory contaminants out, a stringent definition of naive CD8+ T cells was applied: CD45RO-CCR7+CD27+CD95-. Using standard density gradient centrifugation, peripheral blood mononuclear cells were isolated from buffy coats. Naive CXCR3-negative and CXCR3-positive CD8+ T cells were flow-sorted using a FACSAria III. Total RNA was extracted from sorted cells using an RNeasy Mini Kit. General study outcomes and caveats: Repertoire diversity was comparably high in both naive subsets but much lower in memory CD8+ T cells. Freshly isolated PBMCs were used for most assays because CXCR3 expression went down partially after cryopreservation. Naive CXCR3-negative and CXCR3-positive cells from the same donor showed similar TRBV-TRBJ usage, whereas memory cells showed distinct patterns. TRB CDR3s from CXCR3-positive naive cells showed higher hydrophobicity (lower Kidera factor 4), lower energy, and higher strength and volume indices than CXCR3-negative naive cells. Because surface CD5, which is linked to self-reactivity in mice, was comparable between the naive subsets, TCR interaction strength was also inferred from the physicochemical properties of TRB CDR3s.

Sequenced input: naive CXCR3- CD8+ T cells from blood. The cell subset or site label, as the study defines it: CD45RO-CCR7+CD27+CD95- naive CD8+ T cells lacking CXCR3 (TNR3-). The chain is made from TRBV7-2 and TRBJ1-2; TCRdb's assignment of TRBD1 cannot be checked, as there is no DNA. The sequence derives from a human donor in good health. Some clones in this sample may be carry-over from other donors' samples. This receptor carries the CDR3 CASSLNPGTAPNYGYTF.